This T cell receptor beta chain was captured in a study of cytomegalovirus exposure and HLA in healthy donors. Study information: The study placed about four fifths of its approximately 400 genotyped donors in the Caucasian-associated ancestry cluster. Regarding the study as a whole: Later on, a genetic analysis was performed. It linked a missense variant in DCLRE1C with V- and J-gene trimming of TCR beta. What a later analysis reportedly showed was that an Asian-associated ancestry cluster had fewer N-insertions than the roughly 670-donor mean.

Nominal health characterized the donors when sampled, though unrecorded immune exposures were likely. This clone has more than one count but fewer than ten. Its antigen remains unknown. The V segment lost 4 bases and the J segment 9 bases; nucleotides outside the gene matches: 12. Germline V gives CDR1 GTSNPN, CDR2 SVGIG (reference sequence). This CDR3 has 14 residues. The study ran its PCR with 60 Vbeta and 13 Jbeta primers. Sequencing used immunoSEQ multiplex PCR; TCRdb keeps in-frame clones, though not all of them. The table lists about 190,000 clones, under 85% of them singletons, with roughly 1.6% in the top ten.

The sequenced sample consisted of PBMCs. The J gene is TRBJ1-5, the V gene TRBV30, with TRBD1 matching 7 bases. The sequence came from a woman between 18 and 29 years old in good health and CMV-seronegative. CDR3 sequence (DNA): TGTGCCTGGAACGGTGACAGGGCGTCTTCGCCCCAGCATTTT. Its translation is CAWNGDRASSPQHF.